Below, 6 T cell receptor beta chains from the same sample are listed, as sequenced in a study of T-cell reconstitution after alpha-beta-depleted transplantation in children. Unique molecular identifiers were built into the TCRbeta library. TCRdb ran MiXCR on the PCR reads and lists one entry per CDR3 protein. The table lists hundreds of thousands of distinct CDR3 sequences, about 16% of them singletons. This material consisted of PBMCs, mostly from graft donor cells, taken 360 days after TCRalphabeta/CD19-depleted stem cell transplant. The receptor source for this set is a male patient younger than 18 who had a stem cell transplant for acute lymphoblastic leukemia, so the T cells may come from the graft donor.

The chain joins TRBV5-1 to TRBJ2-5; the match to TRBD2 covers 8 bases. The CDR3 consists of 13 residues. The V and J ends lost 4 bases and 4 bases, in that order; junction bases with no gene match: 3. Germline CDR1 and CDR2: SGHRS and YFSETQ. CDR3 region: CASSRREGETQYF. The DNA of the CDR3 is TGCGCCAGCAGCCGTCGGGAGGGAGAGACCCAGTACTTC.

The chain joins TRBV10-3 to TRBJ2-7, with D unresolved. Germline CDR1 ENHRY, CDR2 SYGVKD. The V and J ends lost 6 bases and 4 bases respectively, with 13 bases between them. The CDR3 extends over 13 amino acids. Written as DNA, the CDR3 is TGTGCCATCAGCGATTCGCCACCTTACGAGCAGTACTTC. Protein sequence: CAISDSPPYEQYF.

This clonotype was seen only a few times. DNA for the CDR3: TGTGCCAGCAGTTCCCCGGACAGGGCACGCTATGGAGTGTTCTTC. Its protein is CASSSPDRARYGVFF. The chain links TRBV27 to TRBJ2-1, with 8 bases aligning to TRBD1. Trimming took 4 bases from V and 15 from J; bases not matched to a gene: 17. There are 15 residues in the CDR3. Germline CDR1 reads MNHEY; CDR2 reads SMNVEV (reference sequence).

There are a few counts of this clonotype. The gene calls are TRBV12-3 or TRBV12-4 and TRBJ2-7, with D perhaps being TRBD1 or TRBD2 (7 bases each). This CDR3 is built from 14 residues. Trimming took off 3 bases at V and 6 bases at J, with 15 bases between the two ends. This CDR3 is CASSLGRGGIEQYF. In nucleotides, the CDR3 is TGTGCCAGCAGTTTGGGCAGGGGGGGTATCGAGCAGTACTTC.

The chain carries TRBV29-1 and TRBJ2-7; D possibly uses TRBD1 or TRBD2 (5 bases each). This CDR3 is 12 amino acids long. Germline CDR1 SQVTM, CDR2 ANQGSEA. Trimming took off 4 bases at V and 5 bases at J, with 12 bases between the two ends. CDR3: CSVVPSRDEQYF. CDR3 bases: TGCAGCGTTGTTCCTAGCAGGGACGAGCAGTACTTC.

The chain combines TRBV5-1 with TRBJ2-3; D may be TRBD2 (6 bases). With 0 bases removed from V and 1 base from J, the gap between germline ends came to 15 bases. The CDR3 is made up of 17 amino acids. Germline CDR1 reads SGHRS; CDR2 reads YFSETQ. CDR3 loop: CASSLVGLPMRTDTQYF. The CDR3 DNA is TGCGCCAGCAGCTTGGTGGGACTCCCCATGCGCACAGATACGCAGTATTTT.